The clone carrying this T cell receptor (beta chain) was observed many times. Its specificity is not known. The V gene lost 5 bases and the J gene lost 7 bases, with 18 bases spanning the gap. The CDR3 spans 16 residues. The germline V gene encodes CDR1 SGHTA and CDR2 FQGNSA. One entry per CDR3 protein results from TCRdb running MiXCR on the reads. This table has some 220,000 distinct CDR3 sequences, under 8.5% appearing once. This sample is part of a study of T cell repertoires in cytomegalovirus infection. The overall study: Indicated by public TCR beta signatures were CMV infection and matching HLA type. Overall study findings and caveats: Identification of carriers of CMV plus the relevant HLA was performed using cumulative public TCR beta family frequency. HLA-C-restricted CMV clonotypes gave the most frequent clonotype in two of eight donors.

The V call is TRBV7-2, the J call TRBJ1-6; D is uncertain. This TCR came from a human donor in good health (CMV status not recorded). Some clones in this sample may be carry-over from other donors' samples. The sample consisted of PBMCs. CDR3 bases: TGTGCCAGCAGCCCGCAAGGAAATTCATGGAATTCACCCCTCCACTTT. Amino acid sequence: CASSPQGNSWNSPLHF.